The 6 T cell receptor beta chains given below trace back to one sample, sequenced in a study of T cells in women clearing cervical HPV infection. The table came from immunoSEQ multiplex PCR; TCRdb's copy has only in-frame clones and leaves some out. The table for this sample gives about 39,000 clones. The sequenced sample was blood buffy coat. The receptors were gathered from a woman between 18 and 75 years old with a cervical HPV16 infection that either progressed to CIN3+ or cleared (not recorded which).

To note about this clone: The read is 3 residues too short to cover the CDR3 end, so that end is filled in from the germline J gene. The chain employs TRBV5-1 and TRBJ2-5, with 14 positions matching TRBD2. Germline loops: CDR1 SGHRS, CDR2 YFSETQ. The CDR3 has 16 residues. The CDR3 reads CASSVEGTSGRYTQYF. The CDR3 bases that were read are TGCGCCAGCAGCGTGGAGGGGACTAGCGGGAGATATACC.

A word on this clone: The DNA ends 3 residues before the CDR3 does, and the rest of the CDR3 is filled in from the germline J gene. The J gene is TRBJ1-2, the V gene TRBV5-5; 7 bases align to TRBD1. Germline-derived CDR1 and CDR2 are SGHKS and YYEKEE (reference sequence). The CDR3 contains 14 residues. The J segment lost 0 bases and the V segment lost 4 bases, leaving 3 bases of the junction unmatched. The CDR3: CASSLGTANYGYTF. The sequenced CDR3 bases are TGTGCCAGCAGCCTCGGGACAGCTAACTATGGC.

As concerns this clone: With the read ending 3 residues before the CDR3 end, the germline J gene is used to fill in that end. The chain has TRBV7-8 and TRBJ1-1; possibly TRBD1 for D (5 bases). Germline assignment: CDR1 SGHVS and CDR2 FQNEAQ. This CDR3 comprises 14 residues. V shed 5 bases and J shed 1 base, with 11 bases lying between them. CDR3 DNA (partial): TGTGCCAGCAGCCCTCGGACACAGAACACTGAA. Residues: CASSPRTQNTE. The CDR3 in full is CASSPRTQNTEAFF.

Comment on this clone: The CDR3 goes on 3 residues after the read ends, and that part is filled in from the germline J gene. Other DNA sequences in this specimen translate into the identical CDR3. This rearrangement joins TRBV19 to TRBJ2-1, with a weak D call TRBD1 (5 bases). CDR1 and CDR2 from the germline V gene are LNHDA and SQIVND (reference sequence). V lost 6 bases and J 0 bases, leaving 9 bases between the germline ends. The CDR3 loop spans 14 amino acids. The sequenced CDR3 bases are TGTGCCAGTAGCCGACAGAGCTCCTACAATGAG. It yields the protein CASSRQSSYNE. The entire CDR3 reads CASSRQSSYNEQFF. Using reference TRBV19 and TRBJ2-1 for the parts outside the CDR3, the full variable domain is DGGITQSPKYLFRKEGQNVTLSCEQNLNHDAMYWYRQDPGQGLRLIYYSQIVNDFQKGDIAEGYSVSREKKESFPLTVTSAQKNPTAFYLCASSRQSSYNEQFFGPGTRLTVL.

A note on this clone: The sequence runs out 3 residues before the end of the CDR3; the remainder is reconstructed from the germline J gene. This chain joins TRBV19 and TRBJ1-2, with D perhaps TRBD1 (6 bases). Germline assignment: CDR1 LNHDA and CDR2 SQIVND (reference sequence). This CDR3 has 15 residues. Incomplete CDR3 DNA: TGTGCCAGTCAAGACTACTCAGGGGCGCGTGAGGGC. Protein sequence: CASQDYSGAREG. The entire CDR3 reads CASQDYSGAREGYTF.

CDR3 amino acids: CASPLQELAGAGELFF. Incomplete CDR3 DNA: TGTGCCAGCCCACTCCAGGAACTAGCGGGAGCCGGGGAG. The J gene is TRBJ2-2, the V gene TRBV18, with 11 bases that match TRBD2. The read comes to an end 3 residues before the CDR3 does, leaving the germline J gene to fill in the end. The J segment lost 6 bases and the V segment lost 8 bases, leaving 11 bases of the junction unmatched. Germline V gene lookup returns CDR1 KGHSH and CDR2 LQKENI. The CDR3 consists of 16 residues.